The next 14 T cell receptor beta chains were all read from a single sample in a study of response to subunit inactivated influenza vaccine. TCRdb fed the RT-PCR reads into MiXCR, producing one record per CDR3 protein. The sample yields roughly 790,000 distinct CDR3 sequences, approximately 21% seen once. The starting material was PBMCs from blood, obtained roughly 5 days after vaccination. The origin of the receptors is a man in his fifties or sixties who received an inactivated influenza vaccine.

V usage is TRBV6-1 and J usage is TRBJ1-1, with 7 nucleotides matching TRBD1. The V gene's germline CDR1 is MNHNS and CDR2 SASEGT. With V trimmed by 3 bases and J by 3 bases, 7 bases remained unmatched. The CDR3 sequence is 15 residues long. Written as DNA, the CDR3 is TGTGCCAGCAGTGATAACAGGGGAGGGTACACTGAAGCTTTCTTT. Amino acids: CASSDNRGGYTEAFF.

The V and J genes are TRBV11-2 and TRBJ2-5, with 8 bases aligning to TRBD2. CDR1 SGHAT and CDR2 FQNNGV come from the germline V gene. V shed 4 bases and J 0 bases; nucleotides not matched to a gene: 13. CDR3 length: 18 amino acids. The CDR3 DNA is TGTGCCAGCAGCTCCCACGGGGTGCGGGAGGTAAACCAAGAGACCCAGTACTTC. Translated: CASSSHGVREVNQETQYF.

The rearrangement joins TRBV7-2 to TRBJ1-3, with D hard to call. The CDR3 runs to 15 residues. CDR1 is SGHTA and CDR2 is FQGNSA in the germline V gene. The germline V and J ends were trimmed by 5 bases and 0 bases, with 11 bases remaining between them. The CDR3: CASSPRAISGNTIYF. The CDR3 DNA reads TGTGCCAGCAGCCCCCGGGCCATCTCTGGAAACACCATATATTTT.

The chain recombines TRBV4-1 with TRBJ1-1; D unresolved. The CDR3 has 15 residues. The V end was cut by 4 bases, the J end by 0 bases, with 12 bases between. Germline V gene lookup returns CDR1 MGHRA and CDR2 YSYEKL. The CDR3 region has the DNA TGCGCCAGCAGCCCGACCGCAGTTATGAACACTGAAGCTTTCTTT. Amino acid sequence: CASSPTAVMNTEAFF.

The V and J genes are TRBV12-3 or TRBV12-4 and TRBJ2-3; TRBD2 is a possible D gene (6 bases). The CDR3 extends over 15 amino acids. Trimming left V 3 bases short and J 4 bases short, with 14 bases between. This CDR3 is CASSLGGRGADTQYF. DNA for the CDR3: TGTGCCAGCAGTTTGGGGGGTAGGGGAGCAGATACGCAGTATTTT.

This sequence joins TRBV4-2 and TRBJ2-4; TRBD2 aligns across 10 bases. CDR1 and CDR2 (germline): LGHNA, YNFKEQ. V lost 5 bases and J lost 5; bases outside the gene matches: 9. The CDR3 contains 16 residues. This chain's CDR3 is CASSIGTSVRENIQYF. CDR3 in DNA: TGTGCCAGCAGCATAGGGACTAGCGTCCGGGAAAACATTCAGTACTTC.

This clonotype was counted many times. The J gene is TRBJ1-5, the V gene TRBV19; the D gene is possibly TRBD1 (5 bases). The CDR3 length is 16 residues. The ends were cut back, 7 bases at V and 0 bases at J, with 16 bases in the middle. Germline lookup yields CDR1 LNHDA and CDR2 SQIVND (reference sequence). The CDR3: CASTSGEGNSNQPQHF. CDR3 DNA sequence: TGTGCCAGTACCTCTGGTGAGGGGAATAGCAATCAGCCCCAGCATTTT.

CDR3 region: CASRTGGLNEQYF. DNA of the CDR3: TGTGCCAGCAGGACAGGGGGCTTGAACGAGCAGTACTTC. The chain uses TRBV12-3 or TRBV12-4 and TRBJ2-7; the match to TRBD1 covers 10 bases. CDR3 length: 13 residues. Unmatched junction bases numbered 4, after V lost 6 bases and J lost 5 bases.

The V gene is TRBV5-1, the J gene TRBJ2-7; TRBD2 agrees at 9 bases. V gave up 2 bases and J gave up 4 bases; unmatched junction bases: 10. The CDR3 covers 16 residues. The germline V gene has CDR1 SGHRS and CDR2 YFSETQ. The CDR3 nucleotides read TGCGCCAGCAGCTTAGGGCCGCGACTAGCGGCGTACGAGCAGTACTTC. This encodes CASSLGPRLAAYEQYF.

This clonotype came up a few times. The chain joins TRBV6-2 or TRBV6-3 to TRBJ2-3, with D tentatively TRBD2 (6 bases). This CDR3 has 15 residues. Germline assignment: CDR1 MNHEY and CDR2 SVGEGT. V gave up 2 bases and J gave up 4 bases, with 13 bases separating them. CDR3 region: CASSYRGKGSDTQYF. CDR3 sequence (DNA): TGTGCCAGCAGTTACCGGGGGAAGGGTTCAGATACGCAGTATTTT.

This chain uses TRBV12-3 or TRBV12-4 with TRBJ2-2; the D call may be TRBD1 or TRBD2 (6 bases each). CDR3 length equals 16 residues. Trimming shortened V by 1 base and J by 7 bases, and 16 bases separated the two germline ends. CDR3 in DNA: TGTGCCAGCAGTTTAGGTGGAGGGGGTCTCGGCGGGGAGCTGTTTTTT. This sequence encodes CASSLGGGGLGGELFF.

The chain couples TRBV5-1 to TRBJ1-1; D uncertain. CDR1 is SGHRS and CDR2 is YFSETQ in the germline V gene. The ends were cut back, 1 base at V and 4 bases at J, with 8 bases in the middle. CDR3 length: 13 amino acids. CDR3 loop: CASSLIEGTEAFF. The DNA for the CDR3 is TGCGCCAGCAGCTTGATCGAGGGCACTGAAGCTTTCTTT.

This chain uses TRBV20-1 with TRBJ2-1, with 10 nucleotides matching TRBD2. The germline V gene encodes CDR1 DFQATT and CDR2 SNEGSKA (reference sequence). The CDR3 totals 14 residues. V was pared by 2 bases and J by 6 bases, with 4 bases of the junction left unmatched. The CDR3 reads CSARTLAGTNEQFF. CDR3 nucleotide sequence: TGCAGTGCTAGAACACTAGCGGGAACCAATGAGCAGTTCTTC.

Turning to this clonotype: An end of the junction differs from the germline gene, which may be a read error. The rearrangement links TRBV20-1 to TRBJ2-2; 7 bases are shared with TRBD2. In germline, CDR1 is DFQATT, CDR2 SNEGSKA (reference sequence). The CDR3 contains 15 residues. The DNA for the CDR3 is TGCAGTGCTAGGAAATCTAGCGGAGGCACCGAGGAGCTGTTTTTT. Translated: CSARKSSGGTEELFF.